This T cell receptor (beta chain) was identified in a study of shared clonotypes between healthy human individuals. The assay was immunoSEQ multiplex PCR, and TCRdb's table has in-frame clones only and misses some. The sample shows over a million clones, 98% of them seen only once. V was trimmed by 6 bases and J by 7 bases, leaving 16 bases between them. CDR1 is MNHEY and CDR2 is SVGAGI in the germline V gene. This CDR3 has 14 amino acids. What was sequenced was naive CD4+ T cells sorted from blood. Subset denoted: CD45RA+ positively selected. The chain is built from TRBV6-5 and TRBJ2-1; D perhaps matches TRBD2 (6 bases). This TCR derives from a man under 40 in good health. The DNA for the CDR3 is TGTGCCAGCAGCCCGGGACTCGGCTGGAATGAGCAGTTCTTC. As protein: CASSPGLGWNEQFF.